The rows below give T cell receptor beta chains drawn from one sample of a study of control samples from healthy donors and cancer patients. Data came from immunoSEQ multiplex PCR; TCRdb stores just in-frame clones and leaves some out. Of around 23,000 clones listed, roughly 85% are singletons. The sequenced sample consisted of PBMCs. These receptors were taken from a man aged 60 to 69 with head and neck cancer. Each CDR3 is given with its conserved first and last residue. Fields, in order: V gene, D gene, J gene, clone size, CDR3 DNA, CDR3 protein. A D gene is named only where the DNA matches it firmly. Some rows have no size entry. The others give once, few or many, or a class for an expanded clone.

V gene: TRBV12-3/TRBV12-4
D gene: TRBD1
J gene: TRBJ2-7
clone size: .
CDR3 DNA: TGTGCCAGCAGTCCGACAGGGAACTACGAGCAGTACTTC
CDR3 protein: CASSPTGNYEQYF

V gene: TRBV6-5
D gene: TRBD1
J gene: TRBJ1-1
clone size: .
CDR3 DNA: TGTGCCAGCAGTTACTTGGGACAGCTTAACACTGAAGCTTTCTTT
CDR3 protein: CASSYLGQLNTEAFF

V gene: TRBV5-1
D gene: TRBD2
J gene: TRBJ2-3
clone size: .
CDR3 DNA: TGCGCCAGCAGCACAGGGACTAGCGGAACCAGCGGAACAGATACGCAGTATTTT
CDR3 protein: CASSTGTSGTSGTDTQYF

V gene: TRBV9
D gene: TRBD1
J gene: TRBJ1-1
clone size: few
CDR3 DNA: TGTGCCAGCAGCGGGGGGGACAGGAACACTGAAGCTTTCTTT
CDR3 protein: CASSGGDRNTEAFF

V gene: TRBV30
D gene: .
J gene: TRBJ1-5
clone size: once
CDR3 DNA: TGTGCCTGGAGTGTAGCTACTAATCAGCCCCAGCATTTT
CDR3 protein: CAWSVATNQPQHF

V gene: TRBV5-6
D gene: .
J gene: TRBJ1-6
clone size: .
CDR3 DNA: TGTGCCAGCAGCTTGTCTCCGTCTTATAATTCACCCCTCCACTTT
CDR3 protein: CASSLSPSYNSPLHF

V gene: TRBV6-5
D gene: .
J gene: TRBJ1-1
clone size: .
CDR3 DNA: TGTGCCAGCAGTTCGGGCCGCCTCAGGAGGGACACTGAAGCTTTCTTT
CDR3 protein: CASSSGRLRRDTEAFF

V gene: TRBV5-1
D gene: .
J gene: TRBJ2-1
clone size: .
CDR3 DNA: TGCGCCAGCAGTAGGCCGTCTTCCTACAATGAGCAGTTCTTC
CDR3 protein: CASSRPSSYNEQFF

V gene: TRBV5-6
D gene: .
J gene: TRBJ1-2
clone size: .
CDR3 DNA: TGTGCCAGCAGCTTCTTCCAGGGATATGGCTACACCTTC
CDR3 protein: CASSFFQGYGYTF

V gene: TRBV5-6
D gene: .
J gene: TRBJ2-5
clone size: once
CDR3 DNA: TGTGCCAGCAGCTTGACAGGCCCGGAGACCCAGTACTTC
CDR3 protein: CASSLTGPETQYF

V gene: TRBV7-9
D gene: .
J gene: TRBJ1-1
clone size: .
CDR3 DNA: TGTGCCAGCAGCTTAGCAGTGGCTGAAGCTTTCTTT
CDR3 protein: CASSLAVAEAFF

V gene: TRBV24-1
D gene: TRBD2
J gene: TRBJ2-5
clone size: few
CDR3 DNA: TGTGCCACCAGTGATTCAGCGGGGGGTGAGACCCAGTACTTC
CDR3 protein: CATSDSAGGETQYF

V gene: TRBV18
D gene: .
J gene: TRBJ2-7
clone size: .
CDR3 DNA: TGTGCCAGCTCACGACAGGACCAAGACTACGAGCAGTACTTC
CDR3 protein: CASSRQDQDYEQYF

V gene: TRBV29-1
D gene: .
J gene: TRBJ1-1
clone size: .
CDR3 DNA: TGCAGCGTTGAGACGGCTGAGAACACTGAAGCTTTCTTT
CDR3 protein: CSVETAENTEAFF

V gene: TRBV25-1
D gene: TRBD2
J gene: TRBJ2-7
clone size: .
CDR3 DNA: TGTGCCAGCAGCCCCCGGGGGGGGACTAGCGGAGCCTACGAGCAGTACTTC
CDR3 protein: CASSPRGGTSGAYEQYF

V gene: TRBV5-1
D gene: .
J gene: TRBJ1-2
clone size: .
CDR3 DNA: TGCGCCAGCAGTTCCGTCGGGGGGGACTATGGCTACACCTTC
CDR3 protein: CASSSVGGDYGYTF

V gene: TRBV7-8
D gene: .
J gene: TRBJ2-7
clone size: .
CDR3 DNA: TGTGCCAGCAGCCCCTATCGGGACCCAGGAGGGTACGAGCAGTACTTC
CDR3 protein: CASSPYRDPGGYEQYF

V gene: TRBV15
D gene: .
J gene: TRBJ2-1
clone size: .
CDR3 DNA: TGTGCCACCAGCAGAGATCTGGGTGGGTTTACCTACAATGAGCAGTTCTTC
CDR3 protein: CATSRDLGGFTYNEQFF

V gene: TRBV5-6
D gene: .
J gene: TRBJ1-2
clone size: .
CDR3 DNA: TGTGCCAGCAGCTTGGCGGGTGGGGTTGCCTATGGCTACACCTTC
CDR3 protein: CASSLAGGVAYGYTF

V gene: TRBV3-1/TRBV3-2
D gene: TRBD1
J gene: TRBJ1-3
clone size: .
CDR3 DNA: TGTGCCAGCAGCCAGCCGGGACAGGGCACGAACACCATATATTTT
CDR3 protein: CASSQPGQGTNTIYF

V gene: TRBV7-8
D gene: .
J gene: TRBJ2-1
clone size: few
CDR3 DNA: TGTGCCAGCAGTCCTTTGGGAGAGCAGTTCTTC
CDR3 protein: CASSPLGEQFF

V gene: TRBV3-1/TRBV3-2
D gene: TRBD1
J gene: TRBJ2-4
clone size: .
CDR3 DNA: TGTGCCAGCAGCCAAGATGGCGGTAGGGGGCAAAACATTCAGTACTTC
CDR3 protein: CASSQDGGRGQNIQYF

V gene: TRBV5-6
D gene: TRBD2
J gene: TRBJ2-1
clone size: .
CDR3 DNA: TGTGCCAGCAGGTCTAGCGGAAGCTCCTACAATGAGCAGTTCTTC
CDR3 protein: CASRSSGSSYNEQFF

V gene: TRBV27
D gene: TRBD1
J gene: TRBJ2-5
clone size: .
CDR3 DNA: TGTGCCAGCAACGAAAACAGGGGGCCGATACCAGAGACCCAGTACTTC
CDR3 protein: CASNENRGPIPETQYF

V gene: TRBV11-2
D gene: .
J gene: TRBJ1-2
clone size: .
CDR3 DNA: TGTGCCAGCAGCGCGCAACGAAATGGCTACACCTTC
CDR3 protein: CASSAQRNGYTF

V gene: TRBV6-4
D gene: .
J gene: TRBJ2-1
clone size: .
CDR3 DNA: TGTGCCAGTAGTCTGAGCTCCTACAATGAGCAGTTCTTC
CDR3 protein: CASSLSSYNEQFF

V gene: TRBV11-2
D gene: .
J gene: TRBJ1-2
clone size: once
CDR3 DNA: TGTGCCAGCAACAAGGGTCAAGGCACCCACAACACCTTC
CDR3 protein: CASNKGQGTHNTF

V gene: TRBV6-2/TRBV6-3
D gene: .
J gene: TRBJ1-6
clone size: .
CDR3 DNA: TGTGCCAGCAGTTACTCCTTCTCACCCCTCCACTTT
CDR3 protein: CASSYSFSPLHF

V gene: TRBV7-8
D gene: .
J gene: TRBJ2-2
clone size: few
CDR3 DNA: TGTGCCAGCAGCCCATCCCGGGACGGGACCGGGGAGCTGTTTTTT
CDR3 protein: CASSPSRDGTGELFF

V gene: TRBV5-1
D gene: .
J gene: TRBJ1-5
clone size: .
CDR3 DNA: TGCGCCAGCAGCTTCGACAGCATGGGCAATCAGCCCCAGCATTTT
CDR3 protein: CASSFDSMGNQPQHF

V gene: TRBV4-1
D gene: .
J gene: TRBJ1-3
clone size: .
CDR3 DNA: TGCGCCAGCAGCCCAGGCGGGTTACCTACTGGAAACACCATATATTTT
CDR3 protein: CASSPGGLPTGNTIYF

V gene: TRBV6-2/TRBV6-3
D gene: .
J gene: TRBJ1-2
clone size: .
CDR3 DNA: TGTGCCAGCAGTTTCCCCGTGGGAGGCTACACCTTC
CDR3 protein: CASSFPVGGYTF

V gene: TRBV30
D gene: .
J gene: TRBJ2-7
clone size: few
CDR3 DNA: TGTGCCGGTGTGGGGGATGGGGCCTACGAGCAGTACTTC
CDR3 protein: CAGVGDGAYEQYF

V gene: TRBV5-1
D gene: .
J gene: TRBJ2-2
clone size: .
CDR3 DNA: TGCGCCAGCAGCTTGGGTAGCACTACGAACACCGGGGAGCTGTTTTTT
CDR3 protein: CASSLGSTTNTGELFF

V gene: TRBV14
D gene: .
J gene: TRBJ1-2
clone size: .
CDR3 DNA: TGTGCCAGCAGCCCCGGGGGGGGCCCGAGTGGCTACACCTTC
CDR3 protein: CASSPGGGPSGYTF

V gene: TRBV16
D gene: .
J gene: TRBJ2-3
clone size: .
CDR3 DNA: TGTGCCAGCAGCCAATCCGACTTTCAGCAGTATTTT
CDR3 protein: CASSQSDFQQYF

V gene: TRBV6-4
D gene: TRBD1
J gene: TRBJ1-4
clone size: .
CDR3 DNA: TGTGCCAGCAGTCACCAATACCGGGACAGGGGGCGGAGTGAAAAACTGTTTTTT
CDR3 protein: CASSHQYRDRGRSEKLFF

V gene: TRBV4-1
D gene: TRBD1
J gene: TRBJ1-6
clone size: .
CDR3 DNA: TGCGCCAGCAGCCTAAGAACAGGGGCGATTAATTCACCCCTCCACTTT
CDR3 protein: CASSLRTGAINSPLHF

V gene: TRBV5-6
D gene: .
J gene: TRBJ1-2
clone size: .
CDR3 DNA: TGTGCCAGCAGCTTGGGGGCCTATGGCTACACCTTC
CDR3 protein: CASSLGAYGYTF

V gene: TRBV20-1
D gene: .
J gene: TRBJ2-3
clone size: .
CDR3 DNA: TGCAGTGCTAAAAAAACAGATACGCAGTATTTT
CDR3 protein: CSAKKTDTQYF

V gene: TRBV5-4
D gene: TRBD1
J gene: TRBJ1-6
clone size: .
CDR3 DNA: TGTGCCAGCAGCCAACAGAAGGACAGGGGAAGCTCCTATAATTCACCCCTCCACTTT
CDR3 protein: CASSQQKDRGSSYNSPLHF

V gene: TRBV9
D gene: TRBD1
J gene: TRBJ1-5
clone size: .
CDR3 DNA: TGTGCCAGCAGCGTCGGGACAGCCTTCAATCAGCCCCAGCATTTT
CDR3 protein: CASSVGTAFNQPQHF

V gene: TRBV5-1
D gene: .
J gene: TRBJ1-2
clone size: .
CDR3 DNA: TGCGCCAGCAGCCTCGCCCGACCTGGTGGCTACACCTTC
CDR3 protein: CASSLARPGGYTF

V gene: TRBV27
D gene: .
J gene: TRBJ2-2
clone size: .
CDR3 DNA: TGTGCCAGCGGAAATTCCTGGGACGGGGAGCTGTTTTTT
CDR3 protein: CASGNSWDGELFF

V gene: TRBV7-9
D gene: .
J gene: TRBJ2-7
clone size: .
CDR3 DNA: TGTGCCAGCAGCCTAGGACGAACGGACGAGCAGTACTTC
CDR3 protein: CASSLGRTDEQYF

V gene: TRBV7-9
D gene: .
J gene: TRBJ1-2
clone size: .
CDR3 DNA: TGTGCCAGCAGCTTATCGACGAGGCCCGGCTACACCTTC
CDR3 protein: CASSLSTRPGYTF